This is a list of T cell receptor beta chains from one sample in a study of blood T cell repertoires in COVID-19. Sequenced by immunoSEQ multiplex PCR; TCRdb stores in-frame clones only, minus some. The sample includes about 90,000 clones, 70% to 90% of them seen just once. Sequenced material: peripheral blood. These receptors all stem from a man at least 80 years old with acute or convalescent COVID-19. The CDR3 runs from the conserved cysteine through the conserved F or W. Fields, in order: D gene, J gene, V gene, clone size, CDR3 DNA, CDR3 protein. D genes are given only for firm matches. Size values are once, few and many counts, or a class for expanded clones, and some rows have none.

d_call: TRBD1
j_call: TRBJ2-1
v_call: TRBV5-6
clone_size: .
cdr3_nt: TGTGCCAGCAGTTATTCCGGGACAGGCCATTACAATGAGCAGTTCTTC
cdr3_aa: CASSYSGTGHYNEQFF

d_call: TRBD2
j_call: TRBJ2-5
v_call: TRBV7-9
clone_size: once
cdr3_nt: TGTGCCAGCAGCGGGACTAGCCGCTCGACCCAGTACTTC
cdr3_aa: CASSGTSRSTQYF

d_call: .
j_call: TRBJ2-7
v_call: TRBV4-2
clone_size: .
cdr3_nt: TGTGCCAGCAGCCAAGATATACGCCAGGGCTACGAGCAGTACTTC
cdr3_aa: CASSQDIRQGYEQYF

d_call: TRBD1
j_call: TRBJ1-6
v_call: TRBV28
clone_size: .
cdr3_nt: TGTGCCAGCAGACGGGACAGGGGTGATTCACCCCTCCACTTT
cdr3_aa: CASRRDRGDSPLHF

d_call: TRBD1
j_call: TRBJ2-7
v_call: TRBV6-5
clone_size: .
cdr3_nt: TGTGCCAGCGGCGCCGGCGGGACAGGGATTTACGAGCAGTACTTC
cdr3_aa: CASGAGGTGIYEQYF

d_call: .
j_call: TRBJ2-7
v_call: TRBV28
clone_size: .
cdr3_nt: TGTGCCAGCACCGAGTCCAGGTCCTACGAGCAGTACTTC
cdr3_aa: CASTESRSYEQYF

d_call: TRBD2
j_call: TRBJ2-7
v_call: TRBV6-6
clone_size: .
cdr3_nt: TGTGCCAGCAGGTTAGCGGGGACCTCCTACGAGCAGTACTTC
cdr3_aa: CASRLAGTSYEQYF

d_call: .
j_call: TRBJ1-2
v_call: TRBV6-5
clone_size: .
cdr3_nt: TGTGCCAGCACAGCGGGTAACTATGGCTACACCTTC
cdr3_aa: CASTAGNYGYTF

d_call: .
j_call: TRBJ2-2
v_call: TRBV6-2/TRBV6-3
clone_size: .
cdr3_nt: TGTGCCAGCAGTCGGACAATAGCGGCACTGAACACCGGGGAGCTGTTTTTT
cdr3_aa: CASSRTIAALNTGELFF

d_call: TRBD1
j_call: TRBJ1-3
v_call: TRBV3-1/TRBV3-2
clone_size: .
cdr3_nt: TGTGCCAGCAGCCAGACTAGGACAGGGTTCGGAAACACCATATATTTT
cdr3_aa: CASSQTRTGFGNTIYF

d_call: .
j_call: TRBJ2-7
v_call: TRBV2
clone_size: .
cdr3_nt: TGTGCCAGCAGCGCTGACCCACAGGCCTACGAGCAGTACTTC
cdr3_aa: CASSADPQAYEQYF

d_call: .
j_call: TRBJ2-3
v_call: TRBV19
clone_size: .
cdr3_nt: TGTGCCAGTAGTCGGAACAGGGTTGCAGATACGCAGTATTTT
cdr3_aa: CASSRNRVADTQYF

d_call: TRBD2
j_call: TRBJ2-5
v_call: TRBV24-1
clone_size: .
cdr3_nt: TGTGCCACCAGTGACTTGGGGCTAGCGGGAGTGGAGACCCAGTACTTC
cdr3_aa: CATSDLGLAGVETQYF

d_call: .
j_call: TRBJ2-3
v_call: TRBV4-2
clone_size: .
cdr3_nt: TGTGCCAGCAGCCGCCAGGCAGCCAGCACAGATACGCAGTATTTT
cdr3_aa: CASSRQAASTDTQYF

d_call: .
j_call: TRBJ2-2
v_call: TRBV7-3
clone_size: .
cdr3_nt: TGTGCCAGCAGCCCCCCGGGAAGTCTAACCGGGGAGCTGTTTTTT
cdr3_aa: CASSPPGSLTGELFF

d_call: .
j_call: TRBJ2-5
v_call: TRBV7-2
clone_size: .
cdr3_nt: TGTGCCAGCAGCTTAGGTTCGTGGAGCCAAGAGACCCAGTACTTC
cdr3_aa: CASSLGSWSQETQYF

d_call: .
j_call: TRBJ2-2
v_call: TRBV7-2
clone_size: .
cdr3_nt: TGTGCCAGCAGCCTCCCCGGGACTGATAACACCGGGGAGCTGTTTTTT
cdr3_aa: CASSLPGTDNTGELFF

d_call: .
j_call: TRBJ1-1
v_call: TRBV5-8
clone_size: .
cdr3_nt: TGTGCCAGCAGCTTCCCAGGGCTGAACACTGAAGCTTTCTTT
cdr3_aa: CASSFPGLNTEAFF

d_call: TRBD1
j_call: TRBJ1-5
v_call: TRBV6-2/TRBV6-3
clone_size: .
cdr3_nt: TGTGCCAGCAGTTGGACAGGGGGTTGGAGCAATCAGCCCCAGCATTTT
cdr3_aa: CASSWTGGWSNQPQHF

d_call: .
j_call: TRBJ2-7
v_call: TRBV6-2/TRBV6-3
clone_size: .
cdr3_nt: TGTGCCAGCAGTTACTTCGGAGGCACCTCGTACGAGCAGTACTTC
cdr3_aa: CASSYFGGTSYEQYF

d_call: .
j_call: TRBJ2-5
v_call: TRBV29-1
clone_size: .
cdr3_nt: TGCAGCGTTGACGGGTATGGGGAGACCCAGTACTTC
cdr3_aa: CSVDGYGETQYF

d_call: TRBD2
j_call: TRBJ2-1
v_call: TRBV11-3
clone_size: .
cdr3_nt: TGTGCCAGCAGCACCCGGACTAGCGTGTACAATGAGCAGTTCTTC
cdr3_aa: CASSTRTSVYNEQFF

d_call: .
j_call: TRBJ1-1
v_call: TRBV6-5
clone_size: .
cdr3_nt: TGTGCCAGCAGTTACATCGCGTCCGACACTGAAGCTTTCTTT
cdr3_aa: CASSYIASDTEAFF

d_call: .
j_call: TRBJ1-5
v_call: TRBV5-1
clone_size: .
cdr3_nt: TGCGCCAGCAGCTTGGGACAGAGCAATCAGCCCCAGCATTTT
cdr3_aa: CASSLGQSNQPQHF

d_call: .
j_call: TRBJ2-2
v_call: TRBV6-5
clone_size: few
cdr3_nt: TGTGCCAGCAGTTTTAGGGGCGGGACGAACACCGGGGAGCTGTTTTTT
cdr3_aa: CASSFRGGTNTGELFF

d_call: TRBD1
j_call: TRBJ2-5
v_call: TRBV24-1
clone_size: .
cdr3_nt: TGTGCCACCAGTCCCGGGACAGGGGGAAGGGAGACCCAGTACTTC
cdr3_aa: CATSPGTGGRETQYF

d_call: TRBD2
j_call: TRBJ2-7
v_call: TRBV5-4
clone_size: once
cdr3_nt: TGTGCCAGCAGCTCATCCGGGACTATATTAGAGCAGTACTTC
cdr3_aa: CASSSSGTILEQYF

d_call: TRBD2
j_call: TRBJ2-3
v_call: TRBV30
clone_size: .
cdr3_nt: TGTGCCTGGAGTGTACGTAGCGGGAGCACAGATACGCAGTATTTT
cdr3_aa: CAWSVRSGSTDTQYF

d_call: TRBD2
j_call: TRBJ2-3
v_call: TRBV2
clone_size: .
cdr3_nt: TGTGCCAGCGCTCTCTCAGCGGGAGAAGATACGCAGTATTTT
cdr3_aa: CASALSAGEDTQYF

d_call: .
j_call: TRBJ2-7
v_call: TRBV7-2
clone_size: few
cdr3_nt: TGTGCCAGCAGCTCCAGGGGTTTTAGGGCATATTCTTACGAGCAGTACTTC
cdr3_aa: CASSSRGFRAYSYEQYF

d_call: .
j_call: TRBJ2-2
v_call: TRBV21-1
clone_size: .
cdr3_nt: TGTGCCAGCATCTTGACCCCCTTTAGCGGGAGTGCGTTCACCGGGGAGCTGTTTTTT
cdr3_aa: CASILTPFSGSAFTGELFF

d_call: .
j_call: TRBJ2-2
v_call: TRBV7-8
clone_size: .
cdr3_nt: TGTGCCAGCTCCCTTGGTACAGCGAACACCGGGGAGCTGTTTTTT
cdr3_aa: CASSLGTANTGELFF

d_call: TRBD1
j_call: TRBJ1-5
v_call: TRBV28
clone_size: .
cdr3_nt: TGTGCCAGCAGTTTATTCGGCAGGGGGCAACAGCCCCAGCATTTT
cdr3_aa: CASSLFGRGQQPQHF

d_call: .
j_call: TRBJ2-6
v_call: TRBV2
clone_size: .
cdr3_nt: TGTGCCAGCAGCCCTGACAGACCCGGGGCCAACGTCCTGACTTTC
cdr3_aa: CASSPDRPGANVLTF

d_call: .
j_call: TRBJ1-2
v_call: TRBV12-3/TRBV12-4
clone_size: once
cdr3_nt: TGTGCCAGCAGTTTGCAGGGGAACTATGGCTACACCTTC
cdr3_aa: CASSLQGNYGYTF

d_call: .
j_call: TRBJ2-3
v_call: TRBV5-4
clone_size: .
cdr3_nt: TGTGCCAGCAGCTCGGGACTTAACACAGATACGCAGTATTTT
cdr3_aa: CASSSGLNTDTQYF

d_call: .
j_call: TRBJ1-3
v_call: TRBV6-1
clone_size: .
cdr3_nt: TGTGCCAGCAGTGAAGGTACGGGAGCCGGAAACACCATATATTTT
cdr3_aa: CASSEGTGAGNTIYF

d_call: .
j_call: TRBJ2-1
v_call: TRBV5-6
clone_size: .
cdr3_nt: TGTGCCAGCAGCTTAGGAACGGGGTGGAATGAGCAGTTCTTC
cdr3_aa: CASSLGTGWNEQFF

d_call: .
j_call: TRBJ1-6
v_call: TRBV13
clone_size: few
cdr3_nt: TGTGCCAGCAGCTTAGGCAGGGGATCGGGTTCACCCCTCCACTTT
cdr3_aa: CASSLGRGSGSPLHF

d_call: .
j_call: TRBJ2-2
v_call: TRBV7-9
clone_size: .
cdr3_nt: TGTGCCAGCAGCTTAGGCGGGAACACCGGGGAGCTGTTTTTT
cdr3_aa: CASSLGGNTGELFF

d_call: .
j_call: TRBJ2-1
v_call: TRBV16
clone_size: few
cdr3_nt: TGTGCCAGCAGCCAAACCCAGCGGGCCAACTACTACAATGAGCAGTTCTTC
cdr3_aa: CASSQTQRANYYNEQFF

d_call: .
j_call: TRBJ1-1
v_call: TRBV7-3
clone_size: .
cdr3_nt: TGTGCCAGCAGCCCTCTGGTCTCTGGGGCTTGCACTGAAGCTTTCTTT
cdr3_aa: CASSPLVSGACTEAFF

d_call: .
j_call: TRBJ1-4
v_call: TRBV9
clone_size: once
cdr3_nt: TGTGCCAGCAGCGTAGGGGCGGCAGGGGCTAATGAAAAACTGTTTTTT
cdr3_aa: CASSVGAAGANEKLFF

d_call: TRBD1
j_call: TRBJ2-7
v_call: TRBV19
clone_size: .
cdr3_nt: TGTGCCAGTAGTACGACGGGACAGGGGGCCTCCTACGAGCAGTACTTC
cdr3_aa: CASSTTGQGASYEQYF

d_call: .
j_call: TRBJ1-2
v_call: TRBV14
clone_size: once
cdr3_nt: TGTGCCAGCAGCCAGGGGCTCCGAGGTGGCTACACCTTC
cdr3_aa: CASSQGLRGGYTF

d_call: TRBD2
j_call: TRBJ2-1
v_call: TRBV10-2
clone_size: .
cdr3_nt: TGCGCCAGCAGAGTGAGCGGGAGCCCTCCCTACAATGAGCAGTTCTTC
cdr3_aa: CASRVSGSPPYNEQFF

d_call: TRBD1
j_call: TRBJ1-6
v_call: TRBV29-1
clone_size: .
cdr3_nt: TGCAGCGTACGGGACAGGGATGATTCACCCCTCCACTTT
cdr3_aa: CSVRDRDDSPLHF

d_call: TRBD2
j_call: TRBJ2-3
v_call: TRBV28
clone_size: .
cdr3_nt: TGTGCCAGCAGCGATACTAGCGGGGGCACAGATACGCAGTATTTT
cdr3_aa: CASSDTSGGTDTQYF

d_call: .
j_call: TRBJ2-5
v_call: TRBV5-4
clone_size: .
cdr3_nt: TGTGCCAGCAGCTCACCGGGAGCGAGTGGGGAGACCCAGTACTTC
cdr3_aa: CASSSPGASGETQYF

d_call: .
j_call: TRBJ2-5
v_call: TRBV7-8
clone_size: .
cdr3_nt: TGTGCCAGCAGCCCCGATCGGGAGACCCAGTACTTC
cdr3_aa: CASSPDRETQYF

d_call: TRBD1
j_call: TRBJ1-5
v_call: TRBV6-2/TRBV6-3
clone_size: .
cdr3_nt: TGTGCCAGCAGTCGGGACAGCCTTCAGCCCCAGCATTTT
cdr3_aa: CASSRDSLQPQHF

d_call: TRBD1
j_call: TRBJ1-5
v_call: TRBV18
clone_size: .
cdr3_nt: TGTGCCAGCTCACTATCGGACAGGGCAGGAGCCCAGCATTTT
cdr3_aa: CASSLSDRAGAQHF

d_call: TRBD1
j_call: TRBJ2-5
v_call: TRBV18
clone_size: .
cdr3_nt: TGTGCCAGCTCACAGTCGAGACAGGGGCAAGAGACCCAGTACTTC
cdr3_aa: CASSQSRQGQETQYF

d_call: .
j_call: TRBJ2-1
v_call: TRBV5-6
clone_size: .
cdr3_nt: TGTGCCAGCAGCTTCTTCGATGAGCAGTTCTTC
cdr3_aa: CASSFFDEQFF

d_call: TRBD2
j_call: TRBJ2-1
v_call: TRBV4-3
clone_size: .
cdr3_nt: TGCGCCAGCAGCCAAGAGTTAGCGGGCTCCTACAATGAGCAGTTCTTC
cdr3_aa: CASSQELAGSYNEQFF

d_call: .
j_call: TRBJ2-7
v_call: TRBV11-2
clone_size: .
cdr3_nt: TGTGCCAGCAGCTTATCGCTAGCCGGGTCCGAGCAGTACTTC
cdr3_aa: CASSLSLAGSEQYF

d_call: TRBD1
j_call: TRBJ2-1
v_call: TRBV28
clone_size: .
cdr3_nt: TGTGCCAGCAGATCCCCAGGGGGACCATACAATGAGCAGTTCTTC
cdr3_aa: CASRSPGGPYNEQFF

d_call: TRBD2
j_call: TRBJ2-1
v_call: TRBV7-2
clone_size: .
cdr3_nt: TGTGCCAGCAACTCAGCGGGAGTAAACGAGCAGTTCTTC
cdr3_aa: CASNSAGVNEQFF

d_call: TRBD1
j_call: TRBJ1-1
v_call: TRBV18
clone_size: .
cdr3_nt: TGTGCCAGCTCACCCGACAGGGGGCACACTGAAGCTTTCTTT
cdr3_aa: CASSPDRGHTEAFF